These 22 T cell receptor beta chains share one sample of origin, sequenced in a study of blood T cell repertoires in COVID-19. Sequenced by immunoSEQ multiplex PCR; TCRdb stores in-frame clones only, minus some. The sample holds some 340,000 clones, more than 70% seen once. The specimen sequenced was PBMCs or T cells enriched from blood (not recorded which). The receptor set was obtained from a woman between 25 and 40 years old who had recovered from COVID-19.

The chain combines TRBV7-3 with TRBJ1-2, with D unclear. Trimming left V 2 bases short and J 4 bases short, with 11 bases between. Per the germline V gene, CDR1 is SGHTA and CDR2 is FQGTGA. The CDR3 is made up of 14 amino acids. The CDR3 sequence: CASSLSKGGYGYTF. The CDR3 bases are TGTGCCAGCAGCTTATCCAAGGGAGGCTATGGCTACACCTTC.

The rearrangement joins TRBV21-1 to TRBJ1-2. TRBV21-1 corresponds to a pseudogene. There are 13 residues in the CDR3. The CDR3 region is CASSRWEDYGYTF. The CDR3 bases are TGTGCCAGCAGCAGGTGGGAGGACTATGGCTACACCTTC.

Many counts were recorded for this clone. This chain connects TRBV5-6 to TRBJ2-1, with D hard to call. In germline, CDR1 is SGHDT, CDR2 YYEEEE. Trimming cost V 2 bases and J 8 bases, with 14 bases left between them. The CDR3 has 14 residues. The CDR3 DNA reads TGTGCCAGCAGCTTAGCCCCGCGATACCATGAGCAGTTCTTC. Translated: CASSLAPRYHEQFF.

In DNA, the CDR3 is TGTGCCAGCAGCCAGGACGGGACAGGGGTAGAAAAACTGTTTTTT. It codes for CASSQDGTGVEKLFF. This rearrangement joins TRBV4-2 to TRBJ1-4, with 10 bases lining up with TRBD1. CDR1 is LGHNA, CDR2 YNFKEQ, per germline. The CDR3 sequence is 15 residues long. V lost 3 bases and J lost 8; bases outside the gene matches: 6.

This rearrangement joins TRBV18 to TRBJ2-2, with 8 bases lining up with TRBD1. The CDR3 loop spans 14 amino acids. With V trimmed by 6 bases and J by 4 bases, 4 bases remained unmatched. Germline V gene data show CDR1 as KGHSH and CDR2 as LQKENI. The CDR3 protein is CASSQGAATGELFF. The CDR3 DNA reads TGTGCCAGCTCTCAGGGGGCGGCCACCGGGGAGCTGTTTTTT.

The chain links TRBV5-6 to TRBJ2-3, with D possibly matching TRBD1 (5 bases). The CDR3 sequence is 16 residues long. CDR1 and CDR2 from the germline V gene are SGHDT and YYEEEE. The V end was cut by 2 bases, the J end by 4 bases, with 17 bases between. The CDR3 nucleotides read TGTGCCAGCAGCTTTATGCAGGGTAGGGGATCAGATACGCAGTATTTT. Its translation is CASSFMQGRGSDTQYF.

The chain couples TRBV12-2 to TRBJ2-5; TRBD2, as called in the table, went unchecked against the DNA. TRBV12-2 is flagged as a pseudogene. The CDR3 has 16 residues. As DNA, the CDR3 is TGTGCAAGTCGCTTAAGGAGTTTGGAATCGGGAGAGACCCAGTACTTC. It encodes CASRLRSLESGETQYF.

Of note for this clone: The sample carries other DNA sequences with the same CDR3. The genes are TRBV18 and TRBJ1-2; 7 bases match TRBD1. V shed 1 base, J shed 3 bases, and the junction held 2 bases outside the gene matches. Germline V gene data show CDR1 as KGHSH and CDR2 as LQKENI. The CDR3 totals 14 residues. The CDR3 protein is CASSPQGADYGYTF. CDR3 nucleotide sequence: TGTGCCAGCTCACCACAGGGGGCCGACTATGGCTACACCTTC.

The J gene is TRBJ2-6, the V gene TRBV7-9; the match to TRBD2 covers 9 bases. The germline V gene encodes CDR1 SEHNR and CDR2 FQNEAQ (reference sequence). The V and J ends lost 6 bases and 2 bases, in that order; junction bases with no gene match: 5. The CDR3 covers 16 residues. DNA of the CDR3: TGTGCCAGCAGAACCGAGCGGGGGGCTGGGGCCAACGTCCTGACTTTC. Protein sequence: CASRTERGAGANVLTF.

The J gene is TRBJ2-7, the V gene TRBV19; 12 bases are a match to TRBD1. Per germline, CDR1 LNHDA and CDR2 SQIVND (reference sequence). The CDR3 runs to 15 residues. Trimming removed 6 bases from V and 5 bases from J; junction bases left unmatched: 8. The CDR3 DNA sequence: TGTGCCAGTAGCCGGGGGGGACAGGGGGCCCACGAGCAGTACTTC. Amino acids: CASSRGGQGAHEQYF.

This clone was seen a handful of times. V and J are TRBV5-3 and TRBJ1-2; possibly TRBD1 for D (5 bases). TRBV5-3 has ORF status, its function being uncertain. The CDR3 has 12 residues. V was shortened by 0 bases and J by 14 bases, with 14 bases between the two germline ends. The CDR3 region is CARSLAAGLPTF. CDR3 bases: TGTGCCAGAAGCTTGGCGGCAGGGCTGCCGACCTTC.

The rearrangement joins TRBV6-2 or TRBV6-3 to TRBJ2-7, with D perhaps TRBD2 (6 bases). Germline CDR1 is MNHEY and CDR2 is SVGEGT. V was cut by 2 bases and J by 7 bases, with 21 bases left in between. This CDR3 region has 16 residues. Here the CDR3 DNA reads TGTGCCAGCAGTTACGCGGGACCGCGCGGATCTGAGGAGCAGTACTTC. Translating gives CASSYAGPRGSEEQYF.

The count of this clone is one. The chain carries TRBV10-3 and TRBJ1-1, with 7 bases fitting TRBD1. The junction had 15 bases not matched to a gene; V was cut back by 2 bases and J by 0 bases. This CDR3 region has 19 residues. Per the germline V gene, CDR1 is ENHRY and CDR2 is SYGVKD. The CDR3 coding sequence is TGTGCCATCAGTGAGACCAACTTGGACAGGTATGACATGAACACTGAAGCTTTCTTT. Its translation is CAISETNLDRYDMNTEAFF.

The chain uses TRBV3-1 (or the pseudogene TRBV3-2) and TRBJ2-4; D remains ambiguous. The V end was cut by 0 bases, the J end by 3 bases, with 3 bases between. Per the germline V gene, CDR1 is LGHDT and CDR2 is YNNKEL (reference sequence). CDR3 length: 13 amino acids. CDR3 protein: CASSQDIKNIQYF. In nucleotides, the CDR3 is TGTGCCAGCAGCCAAGATATCAAAAACATTCAGTACTTC.

V usage is TRBV27 and J usage is TRBJ2-7; perhaps TRBD1 as D (5 bases). Germline lookup yields CDR1 MNHEY and CDR2 SMNVEV (reference sequence). CDR3 length: 13 residues. Trimming removed 4 bases at V and 5 bases at J, with 12 bases between. The chain's CDR3 is CASSWNQGNEQYF. As DNA, the CDR3 is TGTGCCAGCAGTTGGAACCAGGGAAACGAGCAGTACTTC.

The chain has TRBV28 and TRBJ1-1; 7 bases line up with TRBD1. Trimming took 8 bases from V and 5 from J; bases not matched to a gene: 14. This CDR3 spans 15 amino acids. The V gene's germline CDR1 is MDHEN and CDR2 SYDVKM. The CDR3 reads CASPPTGREVTEAFF. CDR3 nucleotides: TGTGCCAGCCCTCCGACAGGGAGAGAAGTAACTGAAGCTTTCTTT.

The chain has TRBV7-9 and TRBJ1-1; weak D call: TRBD1 (5 bases). Trimming left V 3 bases short and J 0 bases short, with 8 bases between. Germline lookup yields CDR1 SEHNR and CDR2 FQNEAQ (reference sequence). CDR3 length equals 14 residues. DNA of the CDR3: TGTGCCAGCAGCTTCGAGACAGTGAACACTGAAGCTTTCTTT. Residues: CASSFETVNTEAFF.

The chain has TRBV5-1 and TRBJ1-5; D uncertain. Germline V gene lookup returns CDR1 SGHRS and CDR2 YFSETQ. With 5 bases removed from V and 3 bases from J, the gap between germline ends came to 9 bases. CDR3 length: 13 amino acids. CDR3 sequence reads: CASRADFNQPQHF. As DNA, the CDR3 is TGCGCCAGCAGGGCGGATTTCAATCAGCCCCAGCATTTT. Filled out from reference TRBV5-1 and TRBJ1-5, the complete variable domain reads KAGVTQTPRYLIKTRGQQVTLSCSPISGHRSVSWYQQTPGQGLQFLFEYFSETQRNKGNFPGRFSGRQFSNSRSEMNVSTLELGDSALYLCASRADFNQPQHFGDGTRLSIL.

The V gene is TRBV2, the J gene TRBJ1-2, with D possibly being TRBD1 (5 bases). Between the trimmed V and J ends, which lost 4 bases and 3 bases, there was a span of 12 bases. This CDR3 comprises 14 residues. Per the germline V gene, CDR1 is SNHLY and CDR2 is FYNNEI. CDR3 DNA sequence: TGTGCCAGCAGTGTAAACCGACAGTACTATGGCTACACCTTC. It is translated as CASSVNRQYYGYTF.

V usage is TRBV2 and J usage is TRBJ2-2; the match to TRBD2 covers 11 bases. With V trimmed by 2 bases and J by 5 bases, 7 bases remained unmatched. Germline V CDR1 and CDR2: SNHLY, FYNNEI. The length of the CDR3 is 17 residues. The CDR3 DNA sequence: TGTGCCAGCAGTGAACGGCTAGCGGGGGGCGGAACCGGGGAGCTGTTTTTT. Translation: CASSERLAGGGTGELFF.

The chain uses TRBV6-4 and TRBJ1-5, with D possibly TRBD1 on 5 matching bases. Per the germline V gene, CDR1 is MRHNA and CDR2 is SNTAGT. Trimming pared 4 bases from V and 7 bases from J, leaving 11 bases between. This CDR3 region has 13 residues. The CDR3: CASSVSQGQPQHF. CDR3 coding DNA: TGTGCCAGCAGTGTAAGTCAGGGCCAGCCCCAGCATTTT.

The gene calls are TRBV12-3 or TRBV12-4 and TRBJ1-5; D is ambiguous. The V end was cut by 3 bases, the J end by 3 bases, with 6 bases between. This CDR3 contains 13 residues. In nucleotides, the CDR3 is TGTGCCAGCAGTTTCAGGAACAATCAGCCCCAGCATTTT. Protein sequence: CASSFRNNQPQHF.